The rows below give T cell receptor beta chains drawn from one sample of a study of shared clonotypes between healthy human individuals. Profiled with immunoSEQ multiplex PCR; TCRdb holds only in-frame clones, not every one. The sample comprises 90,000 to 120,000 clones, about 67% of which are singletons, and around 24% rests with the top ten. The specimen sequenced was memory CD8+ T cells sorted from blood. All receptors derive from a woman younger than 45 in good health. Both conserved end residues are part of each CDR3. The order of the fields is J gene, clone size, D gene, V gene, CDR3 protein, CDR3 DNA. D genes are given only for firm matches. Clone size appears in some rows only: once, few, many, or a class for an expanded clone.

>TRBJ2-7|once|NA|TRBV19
CASSRPQASYEQYF
TGTGCCAGTAGTCGTCCCCAAGCCTCCTACGAGCAGTACTTC
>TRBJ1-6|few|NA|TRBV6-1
CASNPVSGENSPLHF
TGTGCCAGCAACCCCGTAAGCGGTGAAAATTCACCCCTCCACTTT
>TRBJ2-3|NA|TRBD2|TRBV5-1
CASSGIREGRTDTQYF
TGCGCCAGCAGCGGTATCCGGGAGGGCCGGACAGATACGCAGTATTTT
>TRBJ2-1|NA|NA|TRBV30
CAWSVDGYEQFF
TGTGCCTGGAGTGTTGACGGGTATGAGCAGTTCTTC
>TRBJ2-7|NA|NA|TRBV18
CASSPLSAGAGYEQYF
TGTGCCAGCTCACCACTGAGCGCGGGTGCCGGCTACGAGCAGTACTTC
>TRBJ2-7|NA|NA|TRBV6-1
CASSDIAGVYEQYF
TGTGCCAGCAGTGATATTGCGGGCGTATACGAGCAGTACTTC
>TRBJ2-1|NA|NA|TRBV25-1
CASGSDEQFF
TGTGCCAGCGGTTCAGATGAGCAGTTCTTC
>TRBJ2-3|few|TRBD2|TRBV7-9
CASSPHLTSGGADTQYF
TGTGCCAGCAGCCCCCACCTAACTAGCGGCGGGGCAGATACGCAGTATTTT
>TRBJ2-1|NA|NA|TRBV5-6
CASSLKSYNEQFF
TGTGCCAGCAGCTTGAAGTCCTACAATGAGCAGTTCTTC
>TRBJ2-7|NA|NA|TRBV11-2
CASSLPQASTYEQYF
TGTGCCAGCAGCTTACCCCAGGCTTCAACCTACGAGCAGTACTTC
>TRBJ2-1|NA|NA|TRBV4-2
CASSQEVQTGARYEQFF
TGTGCCAGCAGCCAAGAAGTTCAAACGGGAGCTAGATATGAGCAGTTCTTC
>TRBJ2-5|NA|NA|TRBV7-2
CASSPWGSKETQYF
TGTGCCAGCAGCCCGTGGGGTTCGAAAGAGACCCAGTACTTC
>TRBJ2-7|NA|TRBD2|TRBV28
CASSGDLAGGYEQYF
TGTGCCAGCAGTGGTGATCTAGCGGGAGGGTACGAGCAGTACTTC
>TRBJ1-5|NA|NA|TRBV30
CAWSVTGASQPQHF
TGTGCCTGGAGTGTTACGGGGGCGAGTCAGCCCCAGCATTTT
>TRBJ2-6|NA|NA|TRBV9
CASSADLTDGANVLTF
TGTGCCAGCAGCGCCGATTTGACAGATGGGGCCAACGTCCTGACTTTC
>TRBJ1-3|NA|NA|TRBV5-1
CASSPVPAGNTIYF
TGCGCCAGCAGCCCCGTTCCAGCTGGAAACACCATATATTTT
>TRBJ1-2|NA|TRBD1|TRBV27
CASSLTGAGYGYTF
TGTGCCAGCAGTTTAACAGGGGCGGGCTATGGCTACACCTTC
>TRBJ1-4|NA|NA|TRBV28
CASNPGTTNEKLFF
TGTGCCAGCAATCCGGGAACTACTAATGAAAAACTGTTTTTT
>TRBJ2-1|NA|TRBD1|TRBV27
CASSPGTGYNEQFF
TGTGCCAGCAGTCCAGGGACAGGGTACAATGAGCAGTTCTTC
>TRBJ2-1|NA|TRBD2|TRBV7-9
CASSLELAAWEQFF
TGTGCCAGCAGCTTAGAACTAGCGGCCTGGGAGCAGTTCTTC
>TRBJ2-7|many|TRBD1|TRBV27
CASSLTGTAYEQYF
TGTGCCAGCAGTTTAACCGGGACAGCCTACGAGCAGTACTTC
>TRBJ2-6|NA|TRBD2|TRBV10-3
CATGAGLAGRSGANVLTF
TGTGCCACGGGGGCCGGACTAGCGGGAAGGTCTGGGGCCAACGTCCTGACTTTC
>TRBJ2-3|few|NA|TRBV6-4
CASSGSVGKQYF
TGTGCCAGCAGCGGTTCCGTCGGGAAACAGTATTTT
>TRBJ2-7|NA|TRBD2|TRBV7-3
CASSPAAGAAAPVF
TGTGCCAGCAGCCCCGCTGCGGGAGCGGCCGCGCCTGTCTTC
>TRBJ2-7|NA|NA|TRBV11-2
CASSEGGTPYEQYF
TGTGCCAGCAGCGAAGGGGGGACCCCCTACGAGCAGTACTTC
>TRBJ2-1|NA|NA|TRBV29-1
CSVTGYPYNEQFF
TGCAGCGTCACGGGGTACCCCTACAATGAGCAGTTCTTC
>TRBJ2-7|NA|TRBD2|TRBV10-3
CAIRASGRAEEQYF
TGTGCCATCAGGGCTAGCGGGAGGGCCGAAGAGCAGTACTTC
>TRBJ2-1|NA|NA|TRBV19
CASSIDQRNEQFF
TGTGCCAGTAGTATAGATCAGAGGAATGAGCAGTTCTTC
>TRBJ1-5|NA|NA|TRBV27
CASSQGPSYQPQHF
TGTGCCAGCAGTCAAGGACCTTCCTATCAGCCCCAGCATTTT